This is a list of T cell receptor beta chains from one sample in a study of T cell clones after liver transplantation. This table comes from immunoSEQ multiplex PCR, and its TCRdb copy is limited to in-frame clones, with some not included. The sample carries 60,000 or so clones, roughly 70% recorded once. Sequencing used CD4+ T cells from blood, obtained at the 22-month timepoint. The receptor set was obtained from a human patient who received a liver transplant. Some of the T cells might come from the graft donor. CDR3s include the opening cysteine and the closing phenylalanine or tryptophan. A D gene is named only where the DNA matches it firmly. Clone size appears in some rows only: once, few, many, or a class for an expanded clone.

v_gene	d_gene	j_gene	abundance	CDR3nt	CDR3aa
TRBV4-2	.	TRBJ2-2	.	TGTGCCAGCAGCCAAGGGGGCAGGGCGAACACCGGGGAGCTGTTTTTT	CASSQGGRANTGELFF
TRBV11-3	.	TRBJ2-2	.	TGTGCCAGCTCGAACACCGGGGAGCTGTTTTTT	CASSNTGELFF
TRBV11-2	TRBD1	TRBJ1-4	.	TGTGCCAGCAGCTGGACCGGGACAGGAAGAGAAAAACTGTTTTTT	CASSWTGTGREKLFF
TRBV5-4	TRBD2	TRBJ2-7	many	TGTGCCAGCAGCCCCGGTGGTAGCGGGGGCCACGAGCAGTACTTC	CASSPGGSGGHEQYF
TRBV28	.	TRBJ1-5	once	TGTGCCAGCAGTTTACCGGTTTATAGCAATCAGCCCCAGCATTTT	CASSLPVYSNQPQHF
TRBV9	.	TRBJ1-6	once	TGTGCCAGCAGCGTAGAGGGGGGCATGGGGTATAATTCACCCCTCCACTTT	CASSVEGGMGYNSPLHF
TRBV7-9	.	TRBJ1-1	.	TGTGCCAGCAGCTTAGGGTGGGACACTGAAGCTTTCTTT	CASSLGWDTEAFF
TRBV4-1	.	TRBJ1-5	.	TGCGCCAGCAGCCAAGATCAGGGAAGAAGGCAGCCCCAGCATTTT	CASSQDQGRRQPQHF
TRBV9	.	TRBJ2-2	few	TGTGCCAGCAGCGTGGGGGCACAGGCGAACACCGGGGAGCTGTTTTTT	CASSVGAQANTGELFF
TRBV19	.	TRBJ1-5	.	TGTGCCAGTAGTCGGACAGCGGATCAGCCCCAGCATTTT	CASSRTADQPQHF
TRBV7-6	.	TRBJ2-5	few	TGTGCCAGCAGCGTACAGGGTTGGGAGACCCAGTACTTC	CASSVQGWETQYF
TRBV7-8	.	TRBJ1-1	.	TGTGCCAGCAGCCCCTTTCGGCAGGGTTTAATGAGGGTCACTGAAGCTTTCTTT	CASSPFRQGLMRVTEAFF
TRBV27	.	TRBJ2-3	once	TGTGCCAGCAGTTCCCTAGGGCTTACAACACGCACAGATACGCAGTATTTT	CASSSLGLTTRTDTQYF
TRBV2	.	TRBJ2-4	once	TGTGCCAGCAGTGGACACGAAGCCAAAAACATTCAGTACTTC	CASSGHEAKNIQYF
TRBV6-6	.	TRBJ1-2	.	TGTGCAGCCGGTAGGCAGGGCAACTATGGCTACACCTTC	CAAGRQGNYGYTF
TRBV10-3	.	TRBJ2-4	.	TGTGCCATCAGTGACGGGGGCCCGGGAGGAGGAGCCAAAAACATTCAGTACTTC	CAISDGGPGGGAKNIQYF
TRBV4-2	.	TRBJ2-3	.	TGTGCCAGCAGCCAAGCCGGGATGGCAGATACGCAGTATTTT	CASSQAGMADTQYF
TRBV2	.	TRBJ2-2	.	TGTGCCAGCAGGGTAGACAGATTAAACACCGGGGAGCTGTTTTTT	CASRVDRLNTGELFF
TRBV27	.	TRBJ1-5	many	TGTGCCAGCAGTTTCGAGGGGGGTGTCGGTCAGCCCCAGCATTTT	CASSFEGGVGQPQHF
TRBV6-1	.	TRBJ1-5	once	TGTGCCAGCAGTGAAAGAAGGGATCCCCAGCATTTT	CASSERRDPQHF
TRBV27	.	TRBJ2-7	.	TGTGCCAGCAGTTCCCCCCGGCAGGGAAAGGACGAGCAGTACTTC	CASSSPRQGKDEQYF
TRBV7-6	.	TRBJ2-1	few	TGTGCCAGCAGCTTAGCAGGGGCCTCCTACAATGAGCAGTTCTTC	CASSLAGASYNEQFF
TRBV11-2	.	TRBJ1-6	few	TGTGCCAGCAGCCCCCCGAGAGGGAGGGATTCACCCCTCCACTTT	CASSPPRGRDSPLHF
TRBV5-1	.	TRBJ2-2	.	TGCGCCAGCAGCTTCAGGGACAACACCGGGGAGCTGTTTTTT	CASSFRDNTGELFF
TRBV5-5	.	TRBJ2-1	.	TGTGCCAGCAGCATCCTCGACAATGAGCAGTTCTTC	CASSILDNEQFF
TRBV9	TRBD2	TRBJ2-7	.	TGTGCCAGCAGCGTAGCTAGCGGGGTCCCCTACGAGCAGTACTTC	CASSVASGVPYEQYF
TRBV2	TRBD1	TRBJ2-1	.	TGTGCCAGCAGTGAAGTCCGGACAGGGGAGAATGAGCAGTTCTTC	CASSEVRTGENEQFF
TRBV5-4	.	TRBJ1-2	once	TGTGCCAGCAGCTTGGATAAAATAGGTGTAGGCTACACCTTC	CASSLDKIGVGYTF
TRBV2	.	TRBJ1-6	few	TGTGCCAGCAGTTTCGGACACGAAACACCCCTCCACTTT	CASSFGHETPLHF
TRBV5-6	.	TRBJ2-2	few	TGTGCCAGCCGGGTTCAGTGGTCCGGGGAGCTGTTTTTT	CASRVQWSGELFF
TRBV2	.	TRBJ2-1	.	TGTGCCAGCAGGCCAGGCAGCGGCCTACAGAATGAGCAGTTCTTC	CASRPGSGLQNEQFF
TRBV28	TRBD2	TRBJ2-3	.	TGTGCCAGCAGTCAATCTAGCGGAGTGGATACGCAGTATTTT	CASSQSSGVDTQYF
TRBV30	.	TRBJ2-1	few	TGTGCCTGGAGCAGGACTTCTAGCCGGGGCAATGAGCAGTTCTTC	CAWSRTSSRGNEQFF
TRBV29-1	TRBD1	TRBJ1-1	.	TGCAGCGTTGGGACAGGGGGGGGGAACACTGAAGCTTTCTTT	CSVGTGGGNTEAFF
TRBV19	.	TRBJ1-5	.	TGTGCCAGTAGTATGTCCTTAGGGCCCCAGCATTTT	CASSMSLGPQHF
TRBV7-2	TRBD2	TRBJ2-7	.	TGTGCCAGCAGCCGGCTAGCGGTGGGATACGAGCAGTACTTC	CASSRLAVGYEQYF
TRBV27	.	TRBJ2-7	.	TGTGCCAGCAGTTTATGGGGCAGGGGCCCCGGTTTCGGCGAGCAGTACTTC	CASSLWGRGPGFGEQYF
TRBV29-1	.	TRBJ1-3	.	TGCAGCGTCCGCCCGGGTGCCGGAAACACCATATATTTT	CSVRPGAGNTIYF
TRBV7-2	.	TRBJ2-3	.	TGTGCCAGCAGCTTACAGCCAACAGGGACAGATACGCAGTATTTT	CASSLQPTGTDTQYF
TRBV6-1	.	TRBJ2-7	.	TGTGCCAGCAGTAATCAGGACGGTGGGTCTTACGAGCAGTACTTC	CASSNQDGGSYEQYF
TRBV19	.	TRBJ1-2	.	TGTGCCAGTAGTACTCTGAGGGAGGGGCTGTATGATGGCTACACCTTC	CASSTLREGLYDGYTF